The sequence of this T cell receptor (beta chain) was determined in a study of blood T cell repertoires in COVID-19. CDR1 and CDR2 (germline): KGHDR, SFDVKD. This CDR3 has 15 residues. Produced via immunoSEQ multiplex PCR; TCRdb's table is partial and in-frame only. Of hundreds of thousands of clones in the sample, roughly 90% were seen once. A note on this clone: One end of the junction is discordant with germline, which a read error may explain.

This chain uses TRBV24-1 with TRBJ2-3, with D unclear. Specimen: peripheral blood. This TCR was sampled from a man aged 18 to 30 with COVID-19, enrolled during active disease. The CDR3 here is CAASDDRVPIDTQYF. The CDR3 nucleotides are TGTGCCGCCAGTGACGATCGGGTTCCGATAGATACGCAGTATTTT.